A selection of T cell receptor beta chains follows, all from one sample in a study of blood T cell repertoires in COVID-19. Assay used: immunoSEQ multiplex PCR; TCRdb lists only in-frame clones, some missing. There are fewer than 300,000 clones in the sample; around four fifths occur only once, and 2.6% lies in the top ten. The sequencing input was peripheral blood. The origin of the receptors is a woman between 65 and 79 years old with active or convalescent COVID-19. CDR3s include the opening cysteine and the closing phenylalanine or tryptophan. The D gene is left open where the match is weak. Clone size is given for some rows only: seen once, a few or many times, or a class if the clone is expanded.

TRBV29-1,once,TRBJ2-4,TRBD2,CSGVLAGGNIQYF,TGCAGCGGGGTTCTAGCGGGGGGAAACATTCAGTACTTC
TRBV10-2,NA,TRBJ1-1,TRBD1,CASIPQGFTNTEAFF,TGCGCCAGCATACCACAGGGGTTCACAAACACTGAAGCTTTCTTT
TRBV27,NA,TRBJ1-2,NA,CASSLTGFYGYTF,TGTGCCAGCAGTTTAACAGGGTTCTATGGCTACACCTTC
TRBV6-6,few,TRBJ1-1,NA,CASSPAVAVNTEAFF,TGTGCCAGCAGCCCGGCAGTGGCGGTGAACACTGAAGCTTTCTTT
TRBV12-3/TRBV12-4,few,TRBJ1-1,NA,CASSPTVNTEAFF,TGTGCCAGCAGTCCAACAGTGAACACTGAAGCTTTCTTT
TRBV28,NA,TRBJ2-1,TRBD2,CASSAGGVSNEQFF,TGTGCCAGCAGTGCGGGGGGAGTGTCGAATGAGCAGTTCTTC
TRBV19,NA,TRBJ1-5,TRBD1,CASNKGATRNQPQHF,TGTGCCAGTAATAAGGGGGCGACGCGCAATCAGCCCCAGCATTTT
TRBV2,NA,TRBJ2-3,NA,CASRGSGDTQYF,TGTGCCAGCCGTGGGTCGGGGGATACGCAGTATTTT
TRBV6-1,few,TRBJ2-1,NA,CASSEPKGEEQFF,TGTGCCAGCAGTGAGCCTAAGGGGGAGGAGCAGTTCTTC
TRBV6-5,NA,TRBJ1-2,NA,CASSPTANYGYTF,TGTGCCAGCAGTCCGACAGCGAACTATGGCTACACCTTC